This T cell receptor (beta chain) was profiled in a study of CD8 T cells in ankylosing spondylitis. Points from the study as a whole: Blood from ankylosing spondylitis patients appeared to carry a characteristic roughly eight-variant TCR beta motif.

Germline loops: CDR1 MNHEY, CDR2 SMNVEV (reference sequence). The V gene end was trimmed by 5 bases and the J gene end by 4 bases; junction bases not matched to a gene: 8. The CDR3 is 15 residues long. Using quantitative 5'-RACE with molecular barcodes, the authors made TCR beta libraries. MiXCR, run by TCRdb on the 5' RACE reads, gives a single entry per CDR3 protein. The sample lists 650,000 to 800,000 distinct CDR3 sequences; 15% to 20% were seen once. This clonotype was seen a handful of times. Its antigen is still unknown. The chain carries TRBV27 and TRBJ2-7, with TRBD2 matching 10 bases. The receptor was derived from a male donor with ankylosing spondylitis. Sample: blood, either unsorted or a sorted T cell fraction (not recorded which). CDR3 sequence (DNA): TGTGCCAGCAGTCTAGCCGGGACTAGCGAGTACGAGCAGTACTTC. Amino acids: CASSLAGTSEYEQYF.